This T cell receptor (beta chain) was sequenced in a study of T-cell reconstitution after alpha-beta-depleted transplantation in children. General study results and limits: About two months after transplant, alpha-beta T cells reportedly came from several hundred expanded graft clones. Newly produced T cells mostly accounted for T-cell counts and diversity one year post-transplant.

During its preparation, the TCRbeta library received unique molecular identifiers. TCRdb itself ran the PCR reads through MiXCR, one entry per CDR3 protein. The table records around 580,000 distinct CDR3 sequences, more than 20% of them present only once. Comments on this clonotype: Its target is unknown.

The CDR3 covers 15 residues. V was trimmed by 6 bases and J by 0 bases, leaving 13 bases between them. Germline lookup yields CDR1 MDHEN and CDR2 SYDVKM. Material: PBMCs, mostly from graft donor cells, obtained 360 days after TCRalphabeta/CD19-depleted stem cell transplant. The chain uses TRBV28 and TRBJ2-3; the D is unclear. This TCR derives from a boy less than two years old who had a stem cell transplant for acute myeloid leukemia, so the T cells may come from the graft donor. CDR3 sequence reads: CASRGYPTSTDTQYF. In DNA, the CDR3 is TGTGCCAGCAGAGGTTACCCTACTAGCACAGATACGCAGTATTTT.